This entry concerns a single TCR beta chain. Its antigen is still unknown. No qualities accompany the bases; no much larger clone lies one base away. At the junction V is shortened by 4 bases and J by 0 bases; bases outside the gene matches: 9. The CDR3 sequence holds 17 residues, the cysteine and phenylalanine included. Only the CDR3 DNA is retained, 51 bases long and in frame from the first base. The germline V gene (reference sequence) specifies SGHAT as CDR1 and FQDESV as CDR2. The sample is drawn from a study of immune evolution from preneoplasia to lung adenocarcinoma (TCRdb year 2021). General notes on the study: No AAH lesions showed HLA loss of heterozygosity, compared with about 6.3% of AIS, about 15% of MIA and roughly a third of ADC lesions. Immune contexture across lung adenocarcinoma precursors and invasive adenocarcinoma was profiled using immune gene expression, TCR sequencing and multiplex immunofluorescence. Resected precursor lesions (AAH, AIS, MIA) and invasive adenocarcinomas were each compared against paired morphologically normal lung tissue. The sample size was set by how many specimens were available, not by a prior power calculation. The immune data were integrated with whole exome sequencing and methylation data from the same cohort of nodules. A total of approximately 48 patients with pulmonary nodules who underwent surgical resection were included in the overall cohort. TCR sequencing data came from 51 patients. According to the study, over a hundred samples went through TCR sequencing. POLYSOLVER was used to infer Class I HLA alleles from exome data, while LOHHLA was used to detect allele-specific HLA loss. Findings and caveats that apply to the study as a whole: All patients were from Japan and China, so applicability to Western populations was uncertain. The highest clonality was observed in normal lung, whereas higher T cell density and diversity but lower clonality appeared to be present in later-stage lesions. The findings rested on association rather than direct causation, and larger cohorts with long-term follow-up and longitudinal biopsies were considered necessary. Normal lung had the highest top T cell clone frequencies, and these frequencies appeared to fall progressively from AAH through AIS, MIA and invasive adenocarcinoma. T cell clonality was highest in KRAS-mutant nodules compared with EGFR-mutant or double wild-type lesions.

TCR beta CDR3 regions were sequenced from DNA using the immunoSEQ hsTCRbeta Kit. The original pipeline was this. The ImmunoSEQ Analyzer was used to analyse the TCR sequencing data. T cell clonality was defined as 1 minus Pielou's evenness, calculated on productive rearrangements. T cell diversity was measured with the inverse Simpson index on productive templates. T cell density was defined as TCR beta template counts normalized to usable DNA, with usable DNA estimated by amplifying and sequencing housekeeping genes. TCR metrics were compared across histologic stages using two-sided Kruskal-Wallis tests. Held by TCRdb, this immuneACCESS table contains in-frame sequences only and omits some clones. Under half of the omission traces to an unresolved V gene where checked; the cause of the rest is unknown. That table is the source of V, J and clone size, and D and trimming were worked out from the DNA. For this sample the table gives several thousand clones, of which nearly 90% were detected only once. Approximately 2.2% of the sample is held by the ten biggest clonotypes.

Patients underwent resection in Japan or China between about 2013 and 2018. Two lung cancer pathologists independently confirmed the histologic diagnosis of each case on H&E slides. For nucleic acid extraction, premalignant or tumor cells were enriched by macro-dissection following pathologic assessment. DNA was isolated from FFPE tissue using the AllPrep DNA/RNA FFPE Kit. The TCR comes from an older person with invasive lung adenocarcinoma. Sequencing was performed on FFPE invasive lung adenocarcinoma tissue. The cell subset or site label, read with the paper, signifies: frankly invasive lung adenocarcinoma (ADC). Recombination connected TRBV11-1 to TRBJ1-5, and 7 junctional nucleotides match TRBD1. The CDR3 protein: CASSYTGAGYSNQPQHF. The nucleotide sequence is given as TGTGCCAGCAGCTATACAGGGGCCGGTTATAGCAATCAGCCCCAGCATTTT.